One and the same sample provided the 19 T cell receptor beta chains below, sequenced in a study of OX40 agonist ivuxolimab in advanced cancers. Measured with immunoSEQ multiplex PCR; TCRdb has only the in-frame clones, and not every one. This sample has 60,000 or so clones; 84% occur once, and the top ten carry 2.4%. The sequencing here drew on CD4+ or CD8+ T cells sorted from blood, taken in a trial of the OX40 agonist ivuxolimab. The source of these receptors is an adult with an advanced solid tumor such as melanoma, head and neck, liver or kidney cancer.

A single count supports this clone. This sequence joins TRBV2 and TRBJ2-7, with D possibly being TRBD1 or TRBD2 (5 bases each). With 7 bases removed from V and 5 bases from J, the gap between germline ends came to 18 bases. The CDR3 has 14 amino acids. Per the germline V gene, CDR1 is SNHLY and CDR2 is FYNNEI. The CDR3 DNA sequence: TGTGCCAGCACGGGGCGTGGGCCTCTGGACGAGCAGTACTTC. Translated, it gives CASTGRGPLDEQYF.

This clone was observed a few times. This chain links TRBV7-8 with TRBJ2-5; the match to TRBD2 covers 10 bases. The J segment lost 5 bases and the V segment lost 5 bases, leaving 5 bases of the junction unmatched. This CDR3 contains 14 residues. CDR1 and CDR2 (germline): SGHVS, FQNEAQ. The CDR3 spells CASSPGLARETQYF. The CDR3 nucleotides read TGTGCCAGCAGCCCGGGACTAGCGAGGGAGACCCAGTACTTC.

This sequence joins TRBV6-1 and TRBJ2-3; 11 nucleotides match TRBD2. The germline V gene encodes CDR1 MNHNS and CDR2 SASEGT. The CDR3 totals 16 residues. With 4 bases clipped from V and 4 bases from J, the junction kept 7 bases outside the gene matches. The CDR3 is CASSARTSGSSDTQYF. CDR3 nucleotides: TGTGCCAGCAGTGCCCGGACTAGCGGGTCTTCAGATACGCAGTATTTT.

V and J are TRBV18 and TRBJ1-1; 7 bases fit TRBD1. The germline gives CDR1 KGHSH, CDR2 LQKENI. The CDR3 spans 15 residues. Germline trimming cut 1 base from V and 2 bases from J; bases unmatched to any gene: 4. In DNA form, the CDR3 reads TGTGCCAGCTCACCACAGGGGGCGAGTAACACTGAAGCTTTCTTT. This gives the protein CASSPQGASNTEAFF.

The chain is built from TRBV11-2 and TRBJ2-7; the D gene is possibly TRBD1 (6 bases). Trimming shortened V by 4 bases and J by 3 bases, and 16 bases separated the two germline ends. Germline V gene sequence: CDR1 SGHAT, CDR2 FQNNGV. CDR3 length equals 15 residues. The CDR3 protein is CASSSVTGLFYEQYF. The CDR3 bases are TGTGCCAGCAGCTCCGTGACAGGCTTGTTCTACGAGCAGTACTTC.

The V gene is TRBV4-1, the J gene TRBJ2-7; 7 nucleotides agree with TRBD1. Looked up from germline, CDR1 is MGHRA and CDR2 is YSYEKL. CDR3 length: 16 amino acids. V lost 5 bases to trimming and J lost 2 bases; unmatched junction nucleotides: 12. Here the CDR3 reads CASSYGTDNHPYEQYF. The CDR3 DNA reads TGCGCCAGCAGCTACGGGACAGACAACCACCCCTACGAGCAGTACTTC.

V is TRBV9 and J is TRBJ2-3; D gene unclear. The germline CDR1 and CDR2 sequences are SGDLS and YYNGEE. This CDR3 is built from 13 residues. V was shortened by 3 bases and J by 3 bases, with 8 bases between the two germline ends. The CDR3: CASSALRTDTQYF. DNA of the CDR3: TGTGCCAGCAGCGCGTTGAGAACAGATACGCAGTATTTT.

The chain links TRBV19 to TRBJ2-2, with unresolved D. CDR3 length: 14 residues. V gave up 3 bases and J gave up 1 base, with 6 bases separating them. The germline gives CDR1 LNHDA, CDR2 SQIVND (reference sequence). CDR3 in DNA: TGTGCCAGTAGTATCTCCAGGAACACCGGGGAGCTGTTTTTT. Translation: CASSISRNTGELFF.

This rearrangement joins TRBV19 to TRBJ1-3; TRBD1 might be the D (5 bases). Germline-derived CDR1 and CDR2 are LNHDA and SQIVND (reference sequence). The V and J ends lost 5 bases and 11 bases respectively, with 13 bases between them. The CDR3 runs 12 residues. In DNA form, the CDR3 reads TGTGCCAGTAGTTCCAGGTCGGGGGCCATATATTTT. Its protein product is CASSSRSGAIYF.

This chain joins TRBV6-1 and TRBJ2-6; D is unclear. This CDR3 is 15 amino acids long. Germline V lookup: CDR1 MNHNS, CDR2 SASEGT. V lost 0 bases and J lost 0, with 3 bases in between. As DNA, the CDR3 is TGTGCCAGCAGTGAAGCCTACTCTGGGGCCAACGTCCTGACTTTC. Protein: CASSEAYSGANVLTF.

The chain couples TRBV28 to TRBJ2-5; 10 bases line up with TRBD2. The CDR3 is 17 amino acids. The germline V gene has CDR1 MDHEN and CDR2 SYDVKM. V trimming: 6 bases; J trimming: 5 bases; junction bases outside the gene matches: 15. The CDR3 sequence is CASSNVERGGLLETQYF. The CDR3 DNA is TGTGCCAGCAGCAACGTGGAGCGGGGGGGCCTTCTTGAGACCCAGTACTTC. The variable domain in full, completed from reference TRBV28 and TRBJ2-5, reads DVKVTQSSRYLVKRTGEKVFLECVQDMDHENMFWYRQDPGLGLRLIYFSYDVKMKEKGDIPEGYSVSREKKERFSLILESASTNQTSMYLCASSNVERGGLLETQYFGPGTRLLVL.

The V gene is TRBV28, the J gene TRBJ2-1, with no clear D. V was trimmed by 5 bases and J by 6 bases, leaving 17 bases between them. There are 15 residues in the CDR3. Germline V lookup: CDR1 MDHEN, CDR2 SYDVKM. The CDR3 spells CASSPPPLPSNEQFF. The CDR3 region has the DNA TGTGCCAGCAGTCCCCCTCCCCTTCCGTCCAATGAGCAGTTCTTC.

The chain joins TRBV9 to TRBJ2-1; TRBD2 matches at 9 bases. The CDR3 runs 15 residues. V lost 4 bases, J lost 5 bases, and 7 bases stayed unmatched. Germline V gives CDR1 SGDLS, CDR2 YYNGEE. CDR3 in amino acids: CASSPGLAGNNEQFF. In DNA form, the CDR3 reads TGTGCCAGCAGCCCCGGGCTAGCGGGGAACAATGAGCAGTTCTTC.

The chain is built from TRBV9 and TRBJ2-2; 8 bases line up with TRBD2. V lost 0 bases and J lost 6; bases outside the gene matches: 4. Germline CDR1 and CDR2: SGDLS and YYNGEE. The CDR3 totals 15 residues. This chain's CDR3 is CASSVASGPSGELFF. In DNA form, the CDR3 reads TGTGCCAGCAGCGTAGCTAGCGGGCCGTCCGGGGAGCTGTTTTTT.

The V call is TRBV5-1, the J call TRBJ2-7, with 12 positions matching TRBD1. Unmatched junction bases numbered 4, after V lost 0 bases and J lost 6 bases. The CDR3 is 15 amino acids. Germline assignment: CDR1 SGHRS and CDR2 YFSETQ. This CDR3 reads CASSLAMGQGAEQYF. The CDR3 nucleotides are TGCGCCAGCAGCTTGGCGATGGGACAGGGGGCCGAGCAGTACTTC.

This chain joins TRBV5-1 and TRBJ2-1, with a tentative D call TRBD2 (6 bases). V was trimmed by 0 bases and J by 9 bases, leaving 13 bases between them. Germline V gene lookup returns CDR1 SGHRS and CDR2 YFSETQ. The CDR3 runs to 14 residues. The CDR3 protein is CASSLVRRASEQFF. DNA of the CDR3: TGCGCCAGCAGCTTGGTGAGGAGGGCGAGTGAGCAGTTCTTC. Full variable domain (rest looked up from reference TRBV5-1 and TRBJ2-1): KAGVTQTPRYLIKTRGQQVTLSCSPISGHRSVSWYQQTPGQGLQFLFEYFSETQRNKGNFPGRFSGRQFSNSRSEMNVSTLELGDSALYLCASSLVRRASEQFFGPGTRLTVL.

This chain joins TRBV19 and TRBJ2-3; either TRBD1 or TRBD2 may fit D (6 bases each). The V gene lost 3 bases and the J gene lost 0 bases, with 10 bases spanning the gap. Germline lookup yields CDR1 LNHDA and CDR2 SQIVND (reference sequence). CDR3 length equals 15 residues. CDR3 DNA: TGTGCCAGTAGTATTACGGGGGCGAGCACAGATACGCAGTATTTT. This encodes CASSITGASTDTQYF.

The CDR3 coding sequence is TGTGCCATCAGGACCGGGACAGGGAACACCGGGGAGCTGTTTTTT. Translating gives CAIRTGTGNTGELFF. The gene calls are TRBV10-3 and TRBJ2-2; 8 bases are shared with TRBD1. The V gene's germline CDR1 is ENHRY and CDR2 SYGVKD. The ends lost 6 bases at V and 1 base at J; junction bases unmatched: 4. The CDR3 consists of 15 residues.

The chain combines TRBV6-6 with TRBJ2-2, with 9 bases that match TRBD1. CDR1 is MNHNY, CDR2 SVGAGI, per germline (reference sequence). The CDR3 runs to 15 residues. The trim removed 5 bases at V and 5 bases at J, leaving 6 bases unmatched. CDR3 coding DNA: TGTGCCAGCAGTAAACAGGGGGCGCGTACCGGGGAGCTGTTTTTT. Its translation is CASSKQGARTGELFF.